This passage covers 21 T cell receptor beta chains from one sample sequenced in a study of blood T cell repertoires in COVID-19. The table came from immunoSEQ multiplex PCR; TCRdb's copy has only in-frame clones and leaves some out. The sample consists of about 150,000 clones, 80% of them appearing once. The specimen sequenced was peripheral blood. These receptors all come from a man between 60 and 75 years old with active or convalescent COVID-19.

V usage is TRBV12-3 or TRBV12-4 and J usage is TRBJ1-2; D unresolved. With 4 bases removed from V and 8 bases from J, the gap between germline ends came to 14 bases. The CDR3 consists of 13 residues. CDR3 bases: TGTGCCAGCAGTTCGAGGGAGGCACGAGGCTACACCTTC. This sequence encodes CASSSREARGYTF.

The CDR3 DNA is TGTGCCTGGGACAACACAGGGGCGGGAGAAAAACTGTTTTTT. Its protein is CAWDNTGAGEKLFF. J is TRBJ1-4 and V is TRBV30, with 7 nucleotides matching TRBD1. CDR3 size: 14 residues. Looked up from germline, CDR1 is GTSNPN and CDR2 is SVGIG (reference sequence). Losses at the gene ends were 5 bases for V and 8 bases for J; bases not matched to a gene: 11.

This clone was observed many times. The V and J genes are TRBV19 and TRBJ2-3; D is possibly TRBD2 (6 bases). V was pared by 4 bases and J by 3 bases, with 17 bases between. Germline CDR1 reads LNHDA; CDR2 reads SQIVND (reference sequence). The CDR3 consists of 16 residues. For the CDR3, the DNA is TGTGCCAGTAGTACCCGAGTTGTCGGGGGAACAGATACGCAGTATTTT. Encoded protein: CASSTRVVGGTDTQYF.

The chain carries TRBV6-5 and TRBJ1-2, with TRBD1 matching 9 bases. The CDR3 has 13 amino acids. Germline CDR1 and CDR2: MNHEY and SVGAGI. Trimming took 6 bases from V and 8 from J; bases not matched to a gene: 7. The CDR3 spells CASRPPDRGGYTF. CDR3 in DNA: TGTGCCAGCAGACCACCGGACAGGGGAGGCTACACCTTC.

This clone has only one observation. The rearrangement links TRBV7-9 to TRBJ2-7; 12 bases line up with TRBD1. Losses at the gene ends were 5 bases for V and 7 bases for J; bases not matched to a gene: 6. Germline CDR1 is SEHNR and CDR2 is FQNEAQ (reference sequence). The CDR3 is 14 residues long. CDR3 loop: CASSQGQGAREQYF. The CDR3 DNA reads as TGTGCCAGCAGCCAGGGACAGGGGGCGCGGGAGCAGTACTTC.

This clone was counted between two and nine times. The chain combines TRBV7-5 with TRBJ2-3; the DNA was not compared with TRBD1, the D call given in the table. TRBV7-5 is assigned pseudogene status. The CDR3 extends over 16 amino acids. The CDR3 DNA follows: TGTGTCAGAAGCTTAGCGGGACAGGGTTTGGCAGATACGCAGTATTTT. Amino acid sequence: CVRSLAGQGLADTQYF.

The chain recombines TRBV7-3 with TRBJ2-5; 7 positions match TRBD1. The CDR3 runs to 14 residues. Trimming removed 0 bases from V and 5 bases from J; junction bases left unmatched: 3. Germline CDR1 and CDR2: SGHTA and FQGTGA. CDR3 DNA sequence: TGTGCCAGCAGCTTAACTGGGACAGTTGAGACCCAGTACTTC. It codes for CASSLTGTVETQYF.

The V call is TRBV11-2, the J call TRBJ2-1, with TRBD2 as a possible D gene (5 bases). From germline, CDR1 is SGHAT and CDR2 FQNNGV. Trimming stripped 1 base from V and 6 bases from J, with 16 bases between. The CDR3 has 16 amino acids. The DNA of the CDR3 is TGTGCCAGCAGCTTAGTCCGACTACTACCCTCCAATGAGCAGTTCTTC. Its protein is CASSLVRLLPSNEQFF. The entire variable domain, with the rest obtained from reference TRBV11-2 and TRBJ2-1, is as follows: EAGVAQSPRYKIIEKRQSVAFWCNPISGHATLYWYQQILGQGPKLLIQFQNNGVVDDSQLPKDRFSAERLKGVDSTLKIQPAKLEDSAVYLCASSLVRLLPSNEQFFGPGTRLTVL.

This sequence joins TRBV5-4 and TRBJ2-2; 14 nucleotides align to TRBD2. Germline V gene sequence: CDR1 SGHNT, CDR2 YYREEE (reference sequence). Trimming at V came to 4 bases and at J to 4 bases, leaving 6 bases not matched to a gene. This CDR3 comprises 17 residues. CDR3 DNA sequence: TGTGCCAGCAGCCCGGGGACTAGCGGGAGAATCACCGGGGAGCTGTTTTTT. This codes for CASSPGTSGRITGELFF.

The V gene is TRBV28, the J gene TRBJ2-3; 10 positions match TRBD2. The J segment lost 3 bases and the V segment lost 8 bases, leaving 14 bases of the junction unmatched. Germline V gene lookup returns CDR1 MDHEN and CDR2 SYDVKM. CDR3 length equals 17 residues. CDR3 sequence reads: CASGSGRAGGLTDTQYF. In nucleotides, the CDR3 is TGTGCCAGCGGGAGTGGAAGAGCGGGAGGGCTGACAGATACGCAGTATTTT. Combining the CDR3 with reference TRBV28 and TRBJ2-3 gives the whole variable domain DVKVTQSSRYLVKRTGEKVFLECVQDMDHENMFWYRQDPGLGLRLIYFSYDVKMKEKGDIPEGYSVSREKKERFSLILESASTNQTSMYLCASGSGRAGGLTDTQYFGPGTRLTVL.

The CDR3 DNA reads as TGTGCCAGCAGCTTAGGTGGTAGCGGAGGAGATACGCAGTATTTT. Its protein is CASSLGGSGGDTQYF. The rearrangement uses TRBV11-3 and TRBJ2-3; TRBD2 is a possible D gene (6 bases). This CDR3 spans 15 amino acids. Germline CDR1 SGHNT, CDR2 YENEEA. V shed 1 base and J shed 5 bases, with 13 bases lying between them.

CDR3 amino acids: CASSLDVTERELFF. CDR3 DNA: TGTGCCAGCAGCTTAGATGTAACGGAGCGGGAGCTGTTTTTT. The rearrangement links TRBV11-2 to TRBJ2-2; D gene ambiguous. The CDR3 is 14 amino acids. V lost 0 bases to trimming and J lost 9 bases, with 11 bases between them. Germline V CDR1 and CDR2: SGHAT, FQNNGV.

The V call is TRBV4-2, the J call TRBJ2-3; a weak D match, TRBD2 (6 bases). There are 15 residues in the CDR3. Germline assignment: CDR1 LGHNA and CDR2 YNFKEQ. V dropped 4 bases and J dropped 1 base, with 12 bases sitting between them. The chain's CDR3 is CASSPRDFRTDTQYF. CDR3 DNA: TGTGCCAGCAGCCCCCGGGACTTTCGCACAGATACGCAGTATTTT.

The rearrangement joins TRBV5-1 to TRBJ1-2, with TRBD1 as a possible D gene (6 bases). CDR1 SGHRS and CDR2 YFSETQ come from the germline V gene. Between the trimmed V and J ends, which lost 0 bases and 5 bases, there was a span of 14 bases. The CDR3 loop spans 15 amino acids. CDR3 in DNA: TGCGCCAGCAGCTTGGCCCTACAGGGAGGGTATGGCTACACCTTC. Translated: CASSLALQGGYGYTF.

This clone is medium-sized by share. The V call is TRBV15, the J call TRBJ2-1; 8 nucleotides match TRBD1. V trimming: 5 bases; J trimming: 2 bases; junction bases outside the gene matches: 8. CDR1 and CDR2 (germline): LNHNV, YYDKDF (reference sequence). The CDR3 runs 16 residues. Written as DNA, the CDR3 is TGTGCCACCAGCCCTGAGGCAGGGGGCACCTACAATGAGCAGTTCTTC. It specifies CATSPEAGGTYNEQFF.

V is TRBV5-1 and J is TRBJ1-2; no clear D. Trimming pared 4 bases from V and 7 bases from J, leaving 14 bases between. Germline V gene lookup returns CDR1 SGHRS and CDR2 YFSETQ. This CDR3 comprises 13 residues. CDR3 sequence: CASSPTPESGYTF. The CDR3 DNA reads TGCGCCAGCAGCCCGACCCCGGAGAGTGGCTACACCTTC.

The chain recombines TRBV19 with TRBJ1-3; 7 positions match TRBD1. The junction had 7 bases not matched to a gene; V was cut back by 4 bases and J by 4 bases. The germline gives CDR1 LNHDA, CDR2 SQIVND (reference sequence). The CDR3 loop spans 15 amino acids. CDR3 sequence (DNA): TGTGCCAGTAGTAGCTCGACAGGGAACGGAAACACCATATATTTT. Translated: CASSSSTGNGNTIYF.

The chain uses TRBV19 and TRBJ2-3; TRBD2 agrees at 12 bases. This CDR3 has 14 amino acids. Germline lookup yields CDR1 LNHDA and CDR2 SQIVND (reference sequence). V shed 5 bases and J 4 bases; nucleotides not matched to a gene: 1. The CDR3 DNA reads TGTGCCAGTAGTCTAGCGGGAGGGTCAGATACGCAGTATTTT. This encodes CASSLAGGSDTQYF.

This CDR3 reads CASSIERRTEAFF. CDR3 DNA: TGTGCCAGTAGTATAGAGCGGAGGACTGAAGCTTTCTTT. The V and J genes are TRBV19 and TRBJ1-1; D gene unclear. The ends were cut back, 0 bases at V and 5 bases at J, with 7 bases in the middle. Germline V gene sequence: CDR1 LNHDA, CDR2 SQIVND (reference sequence). The length of the CDR3 is 13 residues.

The J gene is TRBJ1-5, the V gene TRBV29-1; 7 bases are shared with TRBD1. CDR1 SQVTM and CDR2 ANQGSEA come from the germline V gene. The CDR3 totals 15 residues. V was pared by 7 bases and J by 0 bases, with 9 bases of the junction left unmatched. As DNA, the CDR3 is TGCAGCGCCCTAAGGGGGCGCGGTAGCAATCAGCCCCAGCATTTT. Protein sequence: CSALRGRGSNQPQHF.

The rearrangement joins TRBV5-4 to TRBJ2-6, with 11 bases aligning to TRBD2. Unmatched junction bases numbered 1, after V lost 2 bases and J lost 0 bases. The germline V gene has CDR1 SGHNT and CDR2 YYREEE (reference sequence). The CDR3 runs 17 residues. CDR3 amino acids: CASSFGTSGSGANVLTF. CDR3 DNA: TGTGCCAGCAGCTTTGGGACTAGCGGCTCTGGGGCCAACGTCCTGACTTTC.